One sample yielded the 21 T cell receptor beta chains listed below, sequenced in a study of blood T cell repertoires in COVID-19. The repertoire was sequenced with immunoSEQ multiplex PCR; TCRdb's copy has only in-frame clones and lacks some. Of about 190,000 clones listed, 70% to 85% are singletons. The sample was peripheral blood. These receptors all come from a woman aged 50 to 65 with acute or convalescent COVID-19.

This chain links TRBV2 with TRBJ1-3; D is perhaps TRBD1 (5 bases). CDR1 is SNHLY, CDR2 FYNNEI, per germline. Trimming took 5 bases from V and 0 from J, leaving 11 bases between them. This CDR3 spans 15 amino acids. The CDR3 is CASSIYRSSGNTIYF. The CDR3 region has the DNA TGTGCCAGCAGTATCTACAGGAGCTCTGGAAACACCATATATTTT.

This clone was detected once. This chain links TRBV28 with TRBJ1-2; D unclear. The CDR3 is made up of 14 amino acids. Between the trimmed V and J ends, which lost 6 bases and 4 bases, there was a span of 15 bases. CDR1 MDHEN and CDR2 SYDVKM come from the germline V gene. The CDR3, as DNA: TGTGCCAGCAGCGAAGGGATGCGGGGCTATGGCTACACCTTC. Translated: CASSEGMRGYGYTF.

J is TRBJ1-1 and V is TRBV5-6; D gene ambiguous. Trimming left V 7 bases short and J 2 bases short, with 12 bases between. The V gene's germline CDR1 is SGHDT and CDR2 YYEEEE. CDR3 length equals 13 residues. CDR3 sequence (DNA): TGTGCCAGCCTCCGAGGATACAACACTGAAGCTTTCTTT. Protein product: CASLRGYNTEAFF.

This clone was observed a few times. This chain links TRBV12-5 with TRBJ1-5; 7 nucleotides agree with TRBD1. Germline CDR1 LGHNT, CDR2 FRNRAP. V trimming: 7 bases; J trimming: 1 base; junction bases outside the gene matches: 4. This CDR3 is 14 amino acids long. The DNA of the CDR3 is TGTGCTAGTGAGGGGACAGAAAGCAATCAGCCCCAGCATTTT. Translation gives CASEGTESNQPQHF.

The J gene is TRBJ1-1, the V gene TRBV6-5; the D is unclear. There are 13 residues in the CDR3. The germline V gene encodes CDR1 MNHEY and CDR2 SVGAGI. V was clipped by 7 bases and J by 2 bases, with 11 bases between them. CDR3 DNA sequence: TGTGCCAGCAAAAGTCCGGGAAACACTGAAGCTTTCTTT. Amino acid sequence: CASKSPGNTEAFF.

This chain joins TRBV7-2 and TRBJ2-5; 8 bases match TRBD2. V lost 0 bases and J lost 5; bases outside the gene matches: 2. The CDR3 loop spans 14 amino acids. Germline CDR1 reads SGHTA; CDR2 reads FQGNSA. CDR3 region: CASSLAGGRETQYF. CDR3 DNA sequence: TGTGCCAGCAGCTTAGCGGGCGGGAGGGAGACCCAGTACTTC.

A few counts support this clone. The V call is TRBV19, the J call TRBJ1-2; 8 nucleotides align to TRBD1. The germline V gene has CDR1 LNHDA and CDR2 SQIVND (reference sequence). The ends lost 5 bases at V and 5 bases at J; junction bases unmatched: 10. CDR3 length equals 15 residues. The CDR3 is CASSVDRGAGYGYTF. CDR3 sequence (DNA): TGTGCCAGTAGTGTCGACAGGGGCGCAGGATATGGCTACACCTTC.

J is TRBJ1-5 and V is TRBV5-1; D remains ambiguous. The CDR3 runs 15 residues. Germline V CDR1 and CDR2: SGHRS, YFSETQ. Trimming pared 2 bases from V and 1 base from J, leaving 10 bases between. CDR3: CASSLEGASNQPQHF. The CDR3 DNA follows: TGCGCCAGCAGCTTAGAGGGAGCAAGCAATCAGCCCCAGCATTTT.

The rearrangement uses TRBV30 and TRBJ1-2; 8 bases map to TRBD1. The length of the CDR3 is 14 residues. From germline, CDR1 is GTSNPN and CDR2 SVGIG (reference sequence). V was clipped by 5 bases and J by 6 bases; unmatched bases: 11. The CDR3 region has the DNA TGTGCCTGGGAACTCATGGGACAGGCCCATGGCTACACCTTC. Translated: CAWELMGQAHGYTF.

The chain carries TRBV5-1 and TRBJ2-1, with D uncertain. V was trimmed by 3 bases and J by 5 bases, leaving 12 bases between them. Germline CDR1 and CDR2: SGHRS and YFSETQ. The CDR3 is 14 amino acids. The CDR3 coding sequence is TGCGCCAGCAGCTCCTTACTGACTCACAATGAGCAGTTCTTC. Protein: CASSSLLTHNEQFF.

In its sample, this clone was seen a few times. The gene calls are TRBV9 and TRBJ1-4; 9 nucleotides match TRBD1. V shed 2 bases, J shed 3 bases, and the junction held 5 bases outside the gene matches. CDR3 length equals 16 residues. Germline assignment: CDR1 SGDLS and CDR2 YYNGEE. As DNA, the CDR3 is TGTGCCAGCAGCGTTAGGGGACAGGGAGCTAATGAAAAACTGTTTTTT. It translates to CASSVRGQGANEKLFF.

The chain is built from TRBV10-3 and TRBJ2-1, with TRBD2 matching over 7 bases. The germline V gene encodes CDR1 ENHRY and CDR2 SYGVKD. The CDR3 loop spans 14 amino acids. V shed 8 bases, J shed 3 bases, and the junction held 7 bases outside the gene matches. CDR3 DNA sequence: TGTGCCATCGAAAGAAGCGGGAACTACAATGAGCAGTTCTTC. This gives the protein CAIERSGNYNEQFF.

J is TRBJ1-4 and V is TRBV7-8, with 7 bases fitting TRBD1. With 1 base clipped from V and 3 bases from J, the junction kept 11 bases outside the gene matches. The CDR3 extends over 18 amino acids. The V gene's germline CDR1 is SGHVS and CDR2 FQNEAQ. The DNA for the CDR3 is TGTGCCAGCAGCTTAGAAGTTTACCCGGGACAGTCTAATGAAAAACTGTTTTTT. Translated, it gives CASSLEVYPGQSNEKLFF.

This clone was seen a single time. The V and J genes are TRBV19 and TRBJ2-7; D is possibly TRBD1 (5 bases). Germline values: CDR1 LNHDA, CDR2 SQIVND (reference sequence). The ends were cut back, 6 bases at V and 7 bases at J, with 16 bases in the middle. The CDR3 is 13 amino acids. In nucleotides, the CDR3 is TGTGCCAGTAGCAGCAAAGGGGTTGGGGAGCAGTACTTC. Translation gives CASSSKGVGEQYF.

Only one count was recorded for this clone. V gene TRBV5-5 combines with J gene TRBJ2-4, with a possible D match to TRBD2 (6 bases). The ends were cut back, 4 bases at V and 9 bases at J, with 17 bases in the middle. CDR3 size: 14 residues. Germline CDR1 is SGHKS and CDR2 is YYEKEE (reference sequence). The CDR3: CASSRGTSGSIQYF. The CDR3 region has the DNA TGTGCCAGCAGCCGGGGGACCTCTGGTAGCATTCAGTACTTC.

This clone was observed a single time. This sequence joins TRBV7-8 and TRBJ2-2; TRBD2 matches 8 bases. The J segment lost 6 bases and the V segment lost 5 bases, leaving 2 bases of the junction unmatched. CDR1 is SGHVS and CDR2 is FQNEAQ in the germline V gene. This CDR3 is 13 amino acids long. This chain's CDR3 is CASSPREAGELFF. CDR3 in DNA: TGTGCCAGCAGCCCGCGGGAGGCCGGGGAGCTGTTTTTT.

This clone came up a few times. The J gene is TRBJ2-4, the V gene TRBV21-1; the table's D call of TRBD1 was not tested on the DNA. TRBV21-1 is a pseudogene. The length of the CDR3 is 18 residues. The CDR3 spells CASSKRMCRGRDKNIQYF. CDR3 nucleotides: TGTGCCAGCAGCAAACGAATGTGCAGGGGGCGAGACAAAAACATTCAGTACTTC.

The genes are TRBV5-6 and TRBJ2-1; 8 bases align to TRBD2. Germline CDR1 and CDR2: SGHDT and YYEEEE. The length of the CDR3 is 15 residues. With 3 bases clipped from V and 3 bases from J, the junction kept 5 bases outside the gene matches. The CDR3 nucleotides are TGTGCCAGCAGCTACAGCGGGAGAAACTACAATGAGCAGTTCTTC. This codes for CASSYSGRNYNEQFF.

A remark on this clone: A junction end diverges from the germline sequence, so it may reflect a read error. The V and J genes are TRBV20-1 and TRBJ2-7, with D possibly matching TRBD2 (5 bases). The CDR3 consists of 13 residues. CDR1 and CDR2 (germline): DFQATT, SNEGSKA (reference sequence). This chain's CDR3 is CSASTLSVGELNF. In DNA, the CDR3 is TGCAGTGCTAGTACCCTGTCCGTCGGGGAATTGAACTTC.

Details on this clone: The sample holds other DNA sequences that translate to the same CDR3. The rearrangement links TRBV28 to TRBJ1-2; D ambiguous. V gave up 5 bases and J gave up 3 bases, with 10 bases separating them. This CDR3 is built from 13 residues. CDR1 and CDR2 from the germline V gene are MDHEN and SYDVKM. CDR3: CASSLQSYYGYTF. The CDR3 nucleotides are TGTGCCAGCAGTCTACAGTCCTACTATGGCTACACCTTC.

The chain is built from TRBV9 and TRBJ1-3; D is undetermined. CDR1 is SGDLS and CDR2 is YYNGEE in the germline V gene. The CDR3 contains 15 residues. V lost 4 bases, J lost 0 bases, and 11 bases lay in between. CDR3 residues: CASSPQQPSGNTIYF. The CDR3 DNA sequence: TGTGCCAGCAGCCCCCAACAGCCCTCTGGAAACACCATATATTTT.